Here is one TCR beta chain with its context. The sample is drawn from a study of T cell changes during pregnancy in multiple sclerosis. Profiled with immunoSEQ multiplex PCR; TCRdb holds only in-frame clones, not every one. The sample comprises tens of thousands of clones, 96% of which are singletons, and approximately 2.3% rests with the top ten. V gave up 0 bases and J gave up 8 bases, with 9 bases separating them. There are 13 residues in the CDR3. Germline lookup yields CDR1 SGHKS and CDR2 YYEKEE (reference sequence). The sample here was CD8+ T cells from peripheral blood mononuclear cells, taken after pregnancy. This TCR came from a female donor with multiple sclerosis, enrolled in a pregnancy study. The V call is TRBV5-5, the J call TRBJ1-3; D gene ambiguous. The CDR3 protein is CASSLGKRDTIYF. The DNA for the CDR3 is TGTGCCAGCAGCTTGGGGAAACGGGACACCATATATTTT.